This T cell receptor (beta chain) was found in a study of cytomegalovirus exposure and HLA in healthy donors. About the study: Sequencing of 150 million to 200 million T cells in an earlier analysis found 90 million to 120 million unique TCR beta sequences. Study results and caveats: In all likelihood, a cluster of highly shared sequence variants was a sequencing artifact. TCR beta chain V- and J-gene trimming was linked, in a later analysis, to a missense variant in DCLRE1C.

The study ran its PCR with 60 Vbeta and 13 Jbeta primers. Sequenced by immunoSEQ multiplex PCR; TCRdb stores in-frame clones only, minus some. The repertoire holds more than 85,000 clones, with 76% as singletons. The CDR3 has 14 amino acids. Germline CDR1 reads SEHNR; CDR2 reads FQNEAQ (reference sequence). Turning to this clone: Its antigen is undetermined. The germline gene is not matched at one end of the junction; a read error may be the cause.

The TCR was taken from a woman aged 45 to 65 in good health and CMV-seropositive. Sample: PBMCs. This chain links TRBV7-9 with TRBJ2-7, with a possible D match to TRBD2 (6 bases). This CDR3 reads CSSSPLGGSYEQYF. In DNA form, the CDR3 reads TGTTCCAGCAGCCCCCTAGGAGGGTCCTACGAGCAGTACTTC. The complete variable domain, with remaining parts taken from reference TRBV7-9 and TRBJ2-7, reads DTGVSQNPRHKITKRGQNVTFRCDPISEHNRLYWYRQTLGQGPEFLTYFQNEAQLEKSRLLSDRFSAERPKGSFSTLEIQRTEQGDSAMYLCSSSPLGGSYEQYFGPGTRLTVT.